This record looks at one TCR beta chain sequence and its context. Its antigen is unknown. Here immunoSEQ multiplex PCR was the method, and the copy in TCRdb shows in-frame clones only, minus some. Among some 190,000 clones listed, about 94% were seen once. This sample was included in a study of T cell responses to AZD1222 COVID-19 vaccine. Findings and caveats of the study: No repertoire was sampled before or during the peak T cell response, only after it.

Germline-derived CDR1 and CDR2 are SGHRS and YFSETQ. This CDR3 region has 11 residues. V lost 7 bases and J 1 base, leaving 2 bases between the germline ends. The starting material was peripheral blood, obtained 28 days after the second dose of the MenACWY control vaccine. This chain uses TRBV5-1 with TRBJ2-2; the D is unclear. The source is an adult who received the MenACWY meningococcal vaccine as a control. The CDR3 DNA follows: TGCGCCAGCGGGAACACCGGGGAGCTGTTTTTT. This codes for CASGNTGELFF.